This T cell receptor beta chain was sequenced for a study of OX40 agonist ivuxolimab in advanced cancers. Study in general: Patients treated during dose escalation were battling hepatocellular carcinoma, melanoma, renal cell or head and neck cancer. One patient with hepatocellular carcinoma and two with cutaneous melanoma, three in all, had partial responses.

Assay used: immunoSEQ multiplex PCR; TCRdb lists only in-frame clones, some missing. The sample yields approximately 24,000 clones, 65% to 80% seen once. On cycle 4 day 1 and cycle 7 day 1, as well as at baseline, blood was sampled. The CDR3 totals 15 residues. V lost 3 bases and J 3 bases, leaving 15 bases between the germline ends. The germline V gene encodes CDR1 SGDLS and CDR2 YYNGEE. To note about this clone: Its antigen remains unknown.

Study observations and caveats: At doses 0.1 to 3.0 mg/kg, CD4+ and CD8+ clones expanded.

V and J are TRBV9 and TRBJ1-2; D is possibly TRBD1 (5 bases). The source of this sequence is an adult with an advanced solid tumor such as melanoma, head and neck, liver or kidney cancer. Specimen: CD4+ or CD8+ T cells sorted from blood, collected in a trial of the OX40 agonist ivuxolimab. The CDR3 loop reads CASSARDSPHYGYTF. Written as DNA, the CDR3 is TGTGCCAGCAGCGCAAGAGACAGTCCCCACTATGGCTACACCTTC.